This T cell receptor beta chain was identified in a study of shared clonotypes between healthy human individuals. Germline values: CDR1 MGHRA, CDR2 YSYEKL. This CDR3 has 15 residues. Investigators divided CD4+ cells into CD45RA+ naive and CD45RA-negative memory subsets. The material for each subset, its genomic DNA, was split evenly across several immunoSEQ plates. Approximately 30,000 T cell genomes (about 0.2 ug DNA) went into each sorted-subset replicate. TCRdb's copy holds only in-frame clones and misses some; the assay was immunoSEQ multiplex PCR. The repertoire consists of 700,000 or so clones, with around 72% occurring once and the leading ten covering under 2%. Worth noting for this clone: Its ends do not fully match the called genes, so a read error is possible.

The source of this sequence is a woman aged 30 to 39 in good health. The sequenced material came from memory CD4+ T cells sorted from blood. The subset was: CD45RA-negative fraction. The rearrangement joins TRBV4-1 to TRBJ2-7; maybe TRBD2 (6 bases). The CDR3 sequence: CASSQGPAEGYEQYF. As DNA, the CDR3 is TGTGCCAGCAGCCAAGGTCCAGCGGAGGGGTACGAGCAGTACTTC.